The rows below give T cell receptor beta chains drawn from one sample of a study of blood T cells in healthy people across ages. TCRdb reanalysed the 5' RACE reads using MiXCR and keeps one entry per CDR3 protein. The data hold nearly 800,000 distinct CDR3 sequences, with about 25% observed a single time. The same sample was also studied in work on T cells of mothers and their children.

The sequenced sample was blood. These receptor sequences come from a boy between 10 and 17 years old in good health. Both conserved end residues are part of each CDR3. The order of the fields is clone size, V gene, J gene, CDR3 protein. Not every row has a clone size; where given, it reads once, few, many or a size class.

>-|TRBV7-2|TRBJ2-5
CASSLSARAVETQYF
>-|TRBV4-1|TRBJ2-3
CASSQEVSTDTQYF
>-|TRBV7-2|-
CASTKGGPYEQYF
>few|TRBV29-1|TRBJ2-7
CSVGPGGWYEQYF
>many|TRBV25-1|TRBJ2-7
CASSPHPQSINEQYF
>-|TRBV5-1|TRBJ2-3
CASSLEISTDTQYF
>-|TRBV11-2|-
CASSLLPSGLAGPVNNEQFF
>-|TRBV5-5|TRBJ2-1
CASSLRQGMVVYNEQFF
>-|TRBV29-1|TRBJ2-7
CSAIRDILYEQYF
>-|TRBV18|TRBJ1-2
CASSPDASAGLYGYTF
>few|TRBV19|TRBJ1-1
CASSISHGWTTEAFF
>few|TRBV12-3/TRBV12-4|TRBJ1-4
CASSPLSREKLFF
>few|TRBV12-3/TRBV12-4|-
CASAYGAGGPGEQFF
>-|TRBV24-1|-
CATSGARGAANNGQFF
>-|TRBV5-1|TRBJ1-4
CASRDRINEKLFF
>few|TRBV7-2|TRBJ1-5
CASSFPGGYQPQHF
>few|TRBV27|TRBJ2-3
CASSPYSGTSGRYTQYF
>-|TRBV6-7|TRBJ1-5
CASSPYPSTGGIGNQPQHF
>-|TRBV10-3|TRBJ2-7
CAISEETGVAYEQYF